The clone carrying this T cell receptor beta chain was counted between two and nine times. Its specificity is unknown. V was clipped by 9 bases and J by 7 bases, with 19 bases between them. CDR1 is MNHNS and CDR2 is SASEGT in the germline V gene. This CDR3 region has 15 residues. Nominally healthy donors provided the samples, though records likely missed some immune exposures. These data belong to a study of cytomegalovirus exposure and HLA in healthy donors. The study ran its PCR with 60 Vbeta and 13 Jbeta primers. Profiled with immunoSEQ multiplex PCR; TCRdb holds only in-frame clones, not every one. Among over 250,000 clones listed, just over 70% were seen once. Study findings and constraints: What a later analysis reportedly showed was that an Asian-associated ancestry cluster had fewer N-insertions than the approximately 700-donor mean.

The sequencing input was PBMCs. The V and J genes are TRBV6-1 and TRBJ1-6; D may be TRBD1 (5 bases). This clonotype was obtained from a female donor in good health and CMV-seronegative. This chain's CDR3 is CASERGGGLNSPLHF. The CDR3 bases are TGTGCCAGTGAGCGGGGCGGAGGGCTCAATTCACCCCTCCACTTT.